A selection of T cell receptor beta chains follows, all from one sample in a study of CD8+ T cells in alopecia areata. Assay: immunoSEQ multiplex PCR; the TCRdb copy retains only in-frame clones and omits some. The repertoire consists of 100,000 to 150,000 clones, with approximately 58% occurring once and the leading ten covering roughly 2.8%. The sample was CD4+ T cells sorted from blood. The receptors shown here come from a human donor in good health. Both conserved end residues are part of each CDR3. Fields, in order: V gene, D gene, clone size, J gene, CDR3 length, CDR3 DNA, CDR3 protein. A D gene is named only where the DNA matches it firmly. The listing skips clone size in some rows; elsewhere it reads once, few, many or a size class.

V gene: TRBV11-2; D gene: -; clone size: few; J gene: TRBJ1-5; CDR3 length: 14; CDR3 DNA: TGTGCCAGCAGCTTAAGTGATAGCAATCAGCCCCAGCATTTT; CDR3 protein: CASSLSDSNQPQHF
V gene: TRBV4-1; D gene: -; clone size: few; J gene: TRBJ2-1; CDR3 length: 16; CDR3 DNA: TGCGCCAGCAGCCAGCCAGCTAGCGACCCCTACAATGAGCAGTTCTTC; CDR3 protein: CASSQPASDPYNEQFF
V gene: TRBV7-9; D gene: -; clone size: -; J gene: TRBJ1-2; CDR3 length: 12; CDR3 DNA: TGTGCCAGCACCTCCCAAGTTCTTGGCTACACCTTC; CDR3 protein: CASTSQVLGYTF
V gene: TRBV30; D gene: -; clone size: -; J gene: TRBJ2-5; CDR3 length: 15; CDR3 DNA: TGTGCCTGGACCACAACCCGGACAGTACAAGAGACCCAGTACTTC; CDR3 protein: CAWTTTRTVQETQYF
V gene: TRBV19; D gene: -; clone size: -; J gene: TRBJ2-5; CDR3 length: 16; CDR3 DNA: TGTGCCAGTAGTATGGATTCCGGCGGACTTCAAGAGACCCAGTACTTC; CDR3 protein: CASSMDSGGLQETQYF
V gene: TRBV19; D gene: -; clone size: -; J gene: TRBJ1-2; CDR3 length: 13; CDR3 DNA: TGTGCCAGTACCATCAGGGAGCACTATGGCTACACCTTC; CDR3 protein: CASTIREHYGYTF
V gene: TRBV11-2; D gene: -; clone size: once; J gene: TRBJ2-7; CDR3 length: 16; CDR3 DNA: TGTGCCAGCAGCTTAGATCGAGCGACCTCAACCTACGAGCAGTACTTC; CDR3 protein: CASSLDRATSTYEQYF
V gene: TRBV6-1; D gene: TRBD2; clone size: -; J gene: TRBJ2-6; CDR3 length: 15; CDR3 DNA: TGTGCCAGCAGAACGGGGGGGTCTGGGGCCAACGTCCTGACTTTC; CDR3 protein: CASRTGGSGANVLTF
V gene: TRBV9; D gene: TRBD2; clone size: few; J gene: TRBJ2-1; CDR3 length: 15; CDR3 DNA: TGTGCCAGCAGCGTAGGGACTAGCGGGAACAATGAGCAGTTCTTC; CDR3 protein: CASSVGTSGNNEQFF
V gene: TRBV14; D gene: -; clone size: -; J gene: TRBJ2-4; CDR3 length: 14; CDR3 DNA: TGTGCCAGCAGCCAAGCCGGGACGAAAAACATTCAGTACTTC; CDR3 protein: CASSQAGTKNIQYF
V gene: TRBV25-1; D gene: -; clone size: once; J gene: TRBJ1-1; CDR3 length: 13; CDR3 DNA: TGTGCCAGCCCCTCGGGGGAAGACACTGAAGCTTTCTTT; CDR3 protein: CASPSGEDTEAFF
V gene: TRBV29-1; D gene: -; clone size: once; J gene: TRBJ2-1; CDR3 length: 13; CDR3 DNA: TGCAGCGTCACGTACACTGTCAACAATGAGCAGTTCTTC; CDR3 protein: CSVTYTVNNEQFF
V gene: TRBV29-1; D gene: TRBD2; clone size: -; J gene: TRBJ2-7; CDR3 length: 12; CDR3 DNA: TGCAGCGGCAAGGTGGGGAGGGGCGAGCAGTACTTC; CDR3 protein: CSGKVGRGEQYF
V gene: TRBV13; D gene: -; clone size: -; J gene: TRBJ1-6; CDR3 length: 14; CDR3 DNA: TGTGCCAGCAGCTTAAGCCGGGGAAATTCACCCCTCCACTTT; CDR3 protein: CASSLSRGNSPLHF
V gene: TRBV2; D gene: TRBD1; clone size: -; J gene: TRBJ2-7; CDR3 length: 12; CDR3 DNA: TGTGCCAGCAGCGCGACAGGGTTAGAGCAGTACTTC; CDR3 protein: CASSATGLEQYF
V gene: TRBV5-1; D gene: TRBD1; clone size: -; J gene: TRBJ2-2; CDR3 length: 16; CDR3 DNA: TGCGCCAGCAGCCATGGGACAGGCCAGGGCACCGGGGAGCTGTTTTTT; CDR3 protein: CASSHGTGQGTGELFF
V gene: TRBV6-5; D gene: TRBD2; clone size: -; J gene: TRBJ2-4; CDR3 length: 16; CDR3 DNA: TGTGCCAGCAGTTACGCGGGACGGGGGGGAGGAAACATTCAGTACTTC; CDR3 protein: CASSYAGRGGGNIQYF
V gene: TRBV29-1; D gene: TRBD1; clone size: once; J gene: TRBJ2-5; CDR3 length: 13; CDR3 DNA: TGCAGCGTTAGGGACAGGGTTCAAGAGACCCAGTACTTC; CDR3 protein: CSVRDRVQETQYF
V gene: TRBV9; D gene: TRBD2; clone size: -; J gene: TRBJ2-1; CDR3 length: 16; CDR3 DNA: TGTGCCAGCAGCACCCGACTAGCGGGAGGGTTCGATGAGCAGTTCTTC; CDR3 protein: CASSTRLAGGFDEQFF
V gene: TRBV2; D gene: TRBD1; clone size: few; J gene: TRBJ2-1; CDR3 length: 14; CDR3 DNA: TGTGCCAGCAGTAGGGACAGGGGTTCCAATGAGCAGTTCTTC; CDR3 protein: CASSRDRGSNEQFF
V gene: TRBV5-6; D gene: TRBD1; clone size: -; J gene: TRBJ2-7; CDR3 length: 14; CDR3 DNA: TGTGCCAGCAGCTTAGACAGGGGGCTCTACGAGCAGTACTTC; CDR3 protein: CASSLDRGLYEQYF
V gene: TRBV6-6; D gene: -; clone size: few; J gene: TRBJ1-1; CDR3 length: 11; CDR3 DNA: TGTGCCAGCAGCCGGGACACTGAAGCTTTCTTT; CDR3 protein: CASSRDTEAFF
V gene: TRBV6-5; D gene: -; clone size: few; J gene: TRBJ1-2; CDR3 length: 15; CDR3 DNA: TGTGCCAGCAGGGCGGTTGGGGGCCTTAACTATGGCTACACCTTC; CDR3 protein: CASRAVGGLNYGYTF
V gene: TRBV15; D gene: TRBD2; clone size: -; J gene: TRBJ2-1; CDR3 length: 16; CDR3 DNA: TGTGCCACCAGCTCCCTAGCGGGGGGCTCCTACAATGAGCAGTTCTTC; CDR3 protein: CATSSLAGGSYNEQFF
V gene: TRBV18; D gene: -; clone size: -; J gene: TRBJ2-1; CDR3 length: 15; CDR3 DNA: TGTGCCAGCTCACCACCACAGGTGGCCTCCAATGAGCAGTTCTTC; CDR3 protein: CASSPPQVASNEQFF
V gene: TRBV18; D gene: TRBD1; clone size: -; J gene: TRBJ1-1; CDR3 length: 12; CDR3 DNA: TGTGCCAGCTCACCGGACAGGGCTGAAGCTTTCTTT; CDR3 protein: CASSPDRAEAFF
V gene: TRBV5-1; D gene: TRBD1; clone size: -; J gene: TRBJ2-5; CDR3 length: 14; CDR3 DNA: TGCGCCAGCAGATCACAGGGGACCCAAGAGACCCAGTACTTC; CDR3 protein: CASRSQGTQETQYF
V gene: TRBV29-1; D gene: TRBD1; clone size: few; J gene: TRBJ2-2; CDR3 length: 13; CDR3 DNA: TGCAGCGCTGGGGACAGGGCCACCGGGGAGCTGTTTTTT; CDR3 protein: CSAGDRATGELFF